Each of the 10 T cell receptor beta chains below was sequenced from the same sample in a study of OX40 agonist ivuxolimab in advanced cancers. Assay: immunoSEQ multiplex PCR; the TCRdb copy retains only in-frame clones and omits some. The data show 55,000 to 70,000 clones, with around 80% seen just once and approximately 1.2% held by the top ten. The specimen comprised CD4+ or CD8+ T cells sorted from blood, sampled in a trial of the OX40 agonist ivuxolimab. The origin of the receptors is an adult with an advanced solid tumor such as melanoma, head and neck, liver or kidney cancer.

The rearrangement links TRBV29-1 to TRBJ1-1; no reliable D call. Trimming removed 7 bases at V and 1 base at J, with 16 bases between. Germline CDR1 reads SQVTM; CDR2 reads ANQGSEA. The CDR3 has 14 amino acids. The CDR3 coding sequence is TGCAGCGGTCAGGACGGAGGGAGGAACACTGAAGCTTTCTTT. Its protein product is CSGQDGGRNTEAFF.

The gene calls are TRBV5-4 and TRBJ2-3; D is ambiguous. The germline gives CDR1 SGHNT, CDR2 YYREEE (reference sequence). The CDR3 loop spans 13 amino acids. V lost 5 bases, J lost 7 bases, and 14 bases lay in between. The CDR3 sequence: CASSSSGVYTQYF. CDR3 sequence (DNA): TGTGCCAGCAGTTCGTCCGGTGTGTATACGCAGTATTTT.

This clone was detected only a few times. The rearrangement uses TRBV7-3 and TRBJ2-3; D not resolved. The CDR3 covers 15 residues. Germline CDR1 and CDR2: SGHTA and FQGTGA. Between the trimmed V and J ends, which lost 5 bases and 0 bases, there was a span of 12 bases. CDR3 nucleotides: TGTGCCAGCAGCCCCCTCGGGCAGAGCACAGATACGCAGTATTTT. Amino acid sequence: CASSPLGQSTDTQYF.

V and J are TRBV6-6 and TRBJ2-2; the D gene is possibly TRBD2 (6 bases). V dropped 4 bases and J dropped 4 bases, with 13 bases sitting between them. Germline V gene lookup returns CDR1 MNHNY and CDR2 SVGAGI (reference sequence). This CDR3 region has 15 residues. CDR3 DNA: TGTGCCAGCAGTTTGGGCGGGGATGGCACCGGGGAGCTGTTTTTT. Encoded protein: CASSLGGDGTGELFF.

The chain carries TRBV9 and TRBJ2-3; D is perhaps TRBD2 (7 bases). The CDR3 length is 17 residues. V was trimmed by 0 bases and J by 5 bases, leaving 19 bases between them. CDR1 and CDR2 (germline): SGDLS, YYNGEE. CDR3 in amino acids: CASSVDFGGGALDTQYF. The CDR3 DNA follows: TGTGCCAGCAGCGTAGATTTTGGAGGGGGGGCCCTAGATACGCAGTATTTT.

The chain employs TRBV25-1 and TRBJ1-6; the D gene is possibly TRBD1 (5 bases). This CDR3 has 16 amino acids. The V gene lost 5 bases and the J gene lost 0 bases, with 11 bases spanning the gap. Germline assignment: CDR1 MGHDK and CDR2 SYGVNS. Here the CDR3 reads CASSLGESSYNSPLHF. For the CDR3, the DNA is TGTGCCAGCAGTTTGGGGGAGAGCTCCTATAATTCACCCCTCCACTTT.

The genes are TRBV30 and TRBJ2-2; D is possibly TRBD2 (6 bases). CDR3 length: 15 amino acids. Germline CDR1 GTSNPN, CDR2 SVGIG (reference sequence). V was shortened by 0 bases and J by 3 bases, with 11 bases between the two germline ends. CDR3 residues: CAWSVFGTHTGELFF. The CDR3 DNA is TGTGCCTGGAGTGTGTTCGGGACTCACACCGGGGAGCTGTTTTTT.

V gene TRBV13 combines with J gene TRBJ1-3, with TRBD1 identical over 9 bases. Trimming cost V 3 bases and J 8 bases; bases outside gene matches: 5. There are 14 residues in the CDR3. Per the germline V gene, CDR1 is PRHDT and CDR2 is FYEKMQ (reference sequence). CDR3 in DNA: TGTGCCAGCAGCTTTCGGGACAGGGTCGACACCATATATTTT. Protein product: CASSFRDRVDTIYF.

The gene calls are TRBV7-2 and TRBJ2-4, with TRBD2 matching 16 bases. This CDR3 region has 16 residues. Trimming removed 5 bases from V and 9 bases from J; junction bases left unmatched: 7. From germline, CDR1 is SGHTA and CDR2 FQGNSA. In DNA form, the CDR3 reads TGTGCCAGCAGCCCGGGACTAGCGGGGGGGCAGGGCATTCAGTACTTC. As protein: CASSPGLAGGQGIQYF.

V gene TRBV19 combines with J gene TRBJ1-2, with D perhaps matching TRBD1 (5 bases). With 8 bases removed from V and 3 bases from J, the gap between germline ends came to 19 bases. The CDR3 is made up of 15 amino acids. The V gene's germline CDR1 is LNHDA and CDR2 SQIVND (reference sequence). The CDR3 protein is CASSRTLGADYGYTF. In nucleotides, the CDR3 is TGTGCCAGTTCGCGTACTCTCGGGGCGGACTATGGCTACACCTTC.